This T cell receptor (beta chain) was obtained from a study of blood T cell repertoires in COVID-19. Study information: Italy, Spain and the United States were the sources of the convalescent and acute COVID-19 samples. T cells, B-cell-depleted T cells, or PBMCs provided the cDNA or gDNA that served as material.

Authors' analysis steps: Estimates of nucleated cell counts were drawn from the amplification of reference gene primers. The method was immunoSEQ multiplex PCR; TCRdb's version includes in-frame clones alone and lacks a portion of them. Clone size and V and J calls were adopted from that table, with D and trimming inferred from the DNA. The table includes 95,000 to 110,000 clones, about 90% detected once. Germline V gives CDR1 LNHDA, CDR2 SQIVND (reference sequence). CDR3 length: 14 residues. V was pared by 4 bases and J by 8 bases, with 6 bases of the junction left unmatched. This chain uses TRBV19 with TRBJ2-1; 9 bases fit TRBD1. The sequence was obtained from a man in his fifties with acute or convalescent COVID-19. Input material: peripheral blood. The CDR3 nucleotides are TGTGCCAGTAGTAATGGACAGGGGAGGGATGAGCAGTTCTTC. Translation gives CASSNGQGRDEQFF. The variable domain in full, with the rest retrieved from reference TRBV19 and TRBJ2-1, is DGGITQSPKYLFRKEGQNVTLSCEQNLNHDAMYWYRQDPGQGLRLIYYSQIVNDFQKGDIAEGYSVSREKKESFPLTVTSAQKNPTAFYLCASSNGQGRDEQFFGPGTRLTVL.